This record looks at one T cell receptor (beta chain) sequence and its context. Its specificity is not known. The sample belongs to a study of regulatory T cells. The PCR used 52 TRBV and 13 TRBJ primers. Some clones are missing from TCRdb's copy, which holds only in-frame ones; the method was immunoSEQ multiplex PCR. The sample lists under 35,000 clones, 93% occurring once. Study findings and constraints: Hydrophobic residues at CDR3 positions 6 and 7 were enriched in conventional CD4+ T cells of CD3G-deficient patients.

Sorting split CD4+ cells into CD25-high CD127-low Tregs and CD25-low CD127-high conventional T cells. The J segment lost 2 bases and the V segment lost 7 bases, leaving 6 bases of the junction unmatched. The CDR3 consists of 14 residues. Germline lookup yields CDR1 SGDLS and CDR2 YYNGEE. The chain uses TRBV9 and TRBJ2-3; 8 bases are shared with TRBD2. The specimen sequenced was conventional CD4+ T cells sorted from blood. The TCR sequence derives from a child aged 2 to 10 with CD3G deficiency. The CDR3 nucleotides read TGTGCCAGCTCGGCTAGCGGGCTCACAGATACGCAGTATTTT. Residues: CASSASGLTDTQYF.